The 30 T cell receptor beta chains presented below share a single source sample, sequenced in a study of blood T cell repertoires in COVID-19. TCRdb's copy holds only in-frame clones and misses some; the assay was immunoSEQ multiplex PCR. Here the sample spans under 95,000 clones, 91% being singletons. The sample comprised peripheral blood. The receptors were gathered from a man in his fifties or sixties with COVID-19, enrolled during active disease.

This chain joins TRBV27 and TRBJ2-3; the match to TRBD1 covers 7 bases. V shed 10 bases and J 2 bases; nucleotides not matched to a gene: 6. The CDR3 runs to 13 residues. CDR1 and CDR2 (germline): MNHEY, SMNVEV (reference sequence). CDR3 DNA: TGTGCCACACAGGGGTATACCACAGATACGCAGTATTTT. Encoded protein: CATQGYTTDTQYF.

In its sample, this clone was seen once. The V and J genes are TRBV19 and TRBJ2-7; 8 bases match TRBD2. CDR1 is LNHDA, CDR2 SQIVND, per germline (reference sequence). CDR3 length equals 15 residues. The V and J ends lost 5 bases and 7 bases, in that order; junction bases with no gene match: 13. In DNA, the CDR3 is TGTGCCAGTAGTTCAGTAGCGGGAAGTCCTAAGGAGCAGTACTTC. Protein: CASSSVAGSPKEQYF.

This sequence joins TRBV7-2 and TRBJ1-2; the D gene is possibly TRBD1 (5 bases). Germline V lookup: CDR1 SGHTA, CDR2 FQGNSA. This CDR3 has 16 residues. V was pared by 5 bases and J by 7 bases, with 23 bases between. The DNA of the CDR3 is TGTGCCAGCAGCCCTGGGCGGGGGGTCTTATCGCGTGGCTACACCTTC. It is translated as CASSPGRGVLSRGYTF.

The genes are TRBV12-3 or TRBV12-4 and TRBJ1-3; no definite D call. The V end was cut by 3 bases, the J end by 6 bases, with 6 bases between. This CDR3 is built from 12 residues. This chain's CDR3 is CASSFGLNTIYF. The CDR3, as DNA: TGTGCCAGCAGTTTCGGGTTAAACACCATATATTTT.

This chain joins TRBV2 and TRBJ2-3; 7 bases are shared with TRBD2. The germline V gene encodes CDR1 SNHLY and CDR2 FYNNEI. There are 14 residues in the CDR3. The junction had 7 bases not matched to a gene; V was cut back by 5 bases and J by 5 bases. The CDR3 reads CASSRTRARDTQYF. In nucleotides, the CDR3 is TGTGCCAGCAGTCGGACTAGGGCCCGAGATACGCAGTATTTT.

The V and J genes are TRBV5-1 and TRBJ2-6, with 9 bases matching TRBD1. CDR3 length: 18 amino acids. Germline V gene data show CDR1 as SGHRS and CDR2 as YFSETQ. V was clipped by 4 bases and J by 0 bases; unmatched bases: 8. The CDR3 region has the DNA TGCGCCAGCAGCGAGGGGGTGACAGGGGGCTCTGGGGCCAACGTCCTGACTTTC. Its translation: CASSEGVTGGSGANVLTF.

This chain uses TRBV6-5 with TRBJ2-5, with a possible D match to TRBD2 (6 bases). V was pared by 2 bases and J by 7 bases, with 11 bases between. The germline V gene encodes CDR1 MNHEY and CDR2 SVGAGI. This CDR3 is built from 13 residues. CDR3 sequence reads: CASSYTGEATQYF. The CDR3, as DNA: TGTGCCAGCAGTTACACGGGAGAAGCGACCCAGTACTTC.

This clone was observed a handful of times. The V call is TRBV28, the J call TRBJ1-1; 8 bases align to TRBD1. V shed 3 bases, J shed 3 bases, and the junction held 9 bases outside the gene matches. Germline values: CDR1 MDHEN, CDR2 SYDVKM. This CDR3 is 16 amino acids long. The CDR3 is CASSLVQGTGDTEAFF. In nucleotides, the CDR3 is TGTGCCAGCAGTTTGGTACAGGGGACAGGTGACACTGAAGCTTTCTTT. Filled out from reference TRBV28 and TRBJ1-1, the complete variable domain reads DVKVTQSSRYLVKRTGEKVFLECVQDMDHENMFWYRQDPGLGLRLIYFSYDVKMKEKGDIPEGYSVSREKKERFSLILESASTNQTSMYLCASSLVQGTGDTEAFFGQGTRLTVV.

The genes are TRBV11-2 and TRBJ2-1, with D hard to call. This CDR3 has 13 amino acids. Germline CDR1 is SGHAT and CDR2 is FQNNGV. Trimming shortened V by 5 bases and J by 8 bases, and 13 bases separated the two germline ends. CDR3 amino acids: CASSARRSDEQFF. The CDR3 region has the DNA TGTGCCAGCAGCGCCCGGAGAAGCGATGAGCAGTTCTTC.

The J gene is TRBJ2-5, the V gene TRBV30; 7 positions match TRBD2. The V gene's germline CDR1 is GTSNPN and CDR2 SVGIG (reference sequence). The CDR3 has 12 amino acids. The trim removed 5 bases at V and 1 base at J, leaving 1 base unmatched. In nucleotides, the CDR3 is TGTGCCTGGTGCGGGAGCCAAGAGACCCAGTACTTC. It translates to CAWCGSQETQYF.

This clone is a singleton in its sample. The chain is built from TRBV14 and TRBJ1-6, with D unclear. The V and J ends lost 1 base and 9 bases respectively, with 4 bases between them. Germline values: CDR1 SGHDN, CDR2 FVKESK. This CDR3 spans 12 amino acids. The CDR3: CASSQVSSPLHF. DNA of the CDR3: TGTGCCAGCAGCCAAGTCAGTTCACCCCTCCACTTT. The full variable domain, its missing parts supplied by reference TRBV14 and TRBJ1-6, is EAGVTQFPSHSVIEKGQTVTLRCDPISGHDNLYWYRRVMGKEIKFLLHFVKESKQDESGMPNNRFLAERTGGTYSTLKVQPAELEDSGVYFCASSQVSSPLHFGNGTRLTVT.

This chain links TRBV6-6 with TRBJ1-4; 7 bases are shared with TRBD1. The J segment lost 8 bases and the V segment lost 6 bases, leaving 9 bases of the junction unmatched. The CDR3 runs 14 residues. In germline, CDR1 is MNHNY, CDR2 SVGAGI (reference sequence). This CDR3 reads CASSAGTAEEKLFF. Here the CDR3 DNA reads TGTGCCAGCAGCGCCGGGACAGCAGAGGAAAAACTGTTTTTT.

This chain connects TRBV2 to TRBJ1-3, with a weak D call TRBD1 (6 bases). Trimming removed 3 bases at V and 4 bases at J, with 13 bases between. The germline V gene encodes CDR1 SNHLY and CDR2 FYNNEI. The CDR3 is made up of 15 amino acids. DNA of the CDR3: TGTGCCAGCAGTGATTTAGGGGGGGGCGGAAACACCATATATTTT. As protein: CASSDLGGGGNTIYF.

V is TRBV9 and J is TRBJ1-4, with D possibly matching TRBD1 (5 bases). The CDR3 spans 13 residues. V dropped 4 bases and J dropped 8 bases, with 12 bases sitting between them. CDR1 is SGDLS and CDR2 is YYNGEE in the germline V gene. CDR3 residues: CASSLGGQEKLFF. In nucleotides, the CDR3 is TGTGCCAGCAGCCTCGGGGGTCAGGAAAAACTGTTTTTT.

This clone was found a few times. V is TRBV28 and J is TRBJ1-4; D call uncertain. CDR1 MDHEN and CDR2 SYDVKM come from the germline V gene. The ends were cut back, 2 bases at V and 4 bases at J, with 8 bases in the middle. This CDR3 contains 14 residues. CDR3 in amino acids: CASSLTGVNEKLFF. The CDR3 bases are TGTGCCAGCAGTTTAACGGGTGTTAATGAAAAACTGTTTTTT. Filled out from reference TRBV28 and TRBJ1-4, the complete variable domain reads DVKVTQSSRYLVKRTGEKVFLECVQDMDHENMFWYRQDPGLGLRLIYFSYDVKMKEKGDIPEGYSVSREKKERFSLILESASTNQTSMYLCASSLTGVNEKLFFGSGTQLSVL.

The rearrangement links TRBV24-1 to TRBJ2-3; a possible D gene is TRBD2 (7 bases). The V and J ends lost 3 bases and 6 bases respectively, with 15 bases between them. The CDR3 length is 15 residues. Germline CDR1 reads KGHDR; CDR2 reads SFDVKD. The CDR3 is CATSDPEGGVDTQYF. Here the CDR3 DNA reads TGTGCCACCAGTGATCCGGAGGGGGGGGTGGATACGCAGTATTTT.

The chain links TRBV14 to TRBJ1-5, with D possibly TRBD1 on 5 matching bases. V lost 3 bases, J lost 5 bases, and 8 bases lay in between. The CDR3 runs to 13 residues. Germline V gene lookup returns CDR1 SGHDN and CDR2 FVKESK. The CDR3 protein is CASSQGRDQPQHF. The CDR3 coding sequence is TGTGCCAGCAGCCAGGGCAGGGATCAGCCCCAGCATTTT.

The J gene is TRBJ1-4, the V gene TRBV6-5; no firm D call. The V gene lost 6 bases and the J gene lost 0 bases, with 11 bases spanning the gap. The CDR3 loop spans 15 amino acids. The germline gives CDR1 MNHEY, CDR2 SVGAGI. Here the CDR3 DNA reads TGTGCCAGCAGACTTTCAACCGCAACTAATGAAAAACTGTTTTTT. This codes for CASRLSTATNEKLFF.

The chain recombines TRBV5-1 with TRBJ2-7; 12 bases agree with TRBD2. With V trimmed by 3 bases and J by 1 base, 5 bases remained unmatched. Germline V CDR1 and CDR2: SGHRS, YFSETQ. The length of the CDR3 is 16 residues. DNA of the CDR3: TGCGCCAGCAGCTCCGGGACTAGCGGGTCATCCTACGAGCAGTACTTC. Its protein product is CASSSGTSGSSYEQYF.

The rearrangement uses TRBV7-9 and TRBJ2-1; 8 nucleotides match TRBD2. Per the germline V gene, CDR1 is SEHNR and CDR2 is FQNEAQ (reference sequence). Trimming took 1 base from V and 6 from J; bases not matched to a gene: 2. The CDR3 runs to 14 residues. The CDR3 nucleotides read TGTGCCAGCAGCTTAGTCGCGGGGGGCAATGAGCAGTTCTTC. It translates to CASSLVAGGNEQFF.

The chain carries TRBV7-9 and TRBJ1-6; D might be TRBD1 (6 bases). With 5 bases removed from V and 5 bases from J, the gap between germline ends came to 10 bases. CDR1 is SEHNR and CDR2 is FQNEAQ in the germline V gene (reference sequence). The CDR3 extends over 14 amino acids. The CDR3, as DNA: TGTGCCAGCAGCCTCCGGGACAATAATTCACCCCTCCACTTT. Protein product: CASSLRDNNSPLHF. Looking up the rest from reference TRBV7-9 and TRBJ1-6 gives the full variable domain: DTGVSQNPRHKITKRGQNVTFRCDPISEHNRLYWYRQTLGQGPEFLTYFQNEAQLEKSRLLSDRFSAERPKGSFSTLEIQRTEQGDSAMYLCASSLRDNNSPLHFGNGTRLTVT.

The chain uses TRBV9 and TRBJ2-7; 7 bases are a match to TRBD1. This CDR3 has 13 residues. The germline V gene encodes CDR1 SGDLS and CDR2 YYNGEE. V lost 2 bases and J lost 2; bases outside the gene matches: 1. In nucleotides, the CDR3 is TGTGCCAGCAGCGTCGGGACAGCCTACGAGCAGTACTTC. This encodes CASSVGTAYEQYF.

This clone has just one count. The chain combines TRBV6-5 with TRBJ2-5; 11 nucleotides agree with TRBD1. Germline loops: CDR1 MNHEY, CDR2 SVGAGI. V shed 5 bases, J shed 1 base, and the junction held 3 bases outside the gene matches. CDR3 size: 15 residues. This CDR3 reads CASSLGQGVQETQYF. The DNA of the CDR3 is TGTGCCAGCAGTCTGGGACAGGGGGTCCAAGAGACCCAGTACTTC.

V and J are TRBV6-6 and TRBJ2-7; 7 bases agree with TRBD2. This CDR3 has 15 residues. The junction had 10 bases not matched to a gene; V was cut back by 6 bases and J by 2 bases. CDR1 MNHNY and CDR2 SVGAGI come from the germline V gene (reference sequence). CDR3 DNA sequence: TGTGCCAGCAGCCGCGGCGCTAGCGGAACCTACGAGCAGTACGTC. Amino acids: CASSRGASGTYEQYV.

The chain couples TRBV19 to TRBJ1-4; the D is unclear. The germline gives CDR1 LNHDA, CDR2 SQIVND (reference sequence). The CDR3 loop spans 17 amino acids. V lost 7 bases, J lost 0 bases, and 18 bases lay in between. Here the CDR3 reads CASTSARFSATNEKLFF. Written as DNA, the CDR3 is TGTGCCAGTACCTCCGCTAGATTCTCTGCAACTAATGAAAAACTGTTTTTT.

The V call is TRBV5-1, the J call TRBJ2-5, with 7 bases identical to TRBD1. Per the germline V gene, CDR1 is SGHRS and CDR2 is YFSETQ. The CDR3 sequence is 16 residues long. V lost 4 bases and J lost 1; bases outside the gene matches: 10. The CDR3 DNA reads TGCGCCAGCAGCAGGGCGATGGGACAGAGCCAAGAGACCCAGTACTTC. It encodes CASSRAMGQSQETQYF.

The gene calls are TRBV7-2 and TRBJ2-3; possible D gene TRBD2, 5 bases. The CDR3 is made up of 15 amino acids. Germline loops: CDR1 SGHTA, CDR2 FQGNSA. V was trimmed by 1 base and J by 1 base, leaving 9 bases between them. CDR3 in amino acids: CASSLVRARTDTQYF. CDR3 in DNA: TGTGCCAGCAGCTTAGTGCGGGCGCGCACAGATACGCAGTATTTT.

CDR3 region: CASSLDADANYGYTF. DNA for the CDR3: TGCGCCAGCAGCTTGGACGCAGATGCTAACTATGGCTACACCTTC. This chain links TRBV5-1 with TRBJ1-2, with unresolved D. This CDR3 spans 15 amino acids. Germline V lookup: CDR1 SGHRS, CDR2 YFSETQ. Between the trimmed V and J ends, which lost 0 bases and 0 bases, there was a span of 9 bases.

The chain has TRBV28 and TRBJ1-1, with a tentative D call TRBD1 (6 bases). This CDR3 comprises 13 residues. The V end was cut by 5 bases, the J end by 4 bases, with 11 bases between. Per germline, CDR1 MDHEN and CDR2 SYDVKM. As DNA, the CDR3 is TGTGCCAGCAGTACAGGGTCGGGCACTGAAGCTTTCTTT. This encodes CASSTGSGTEAFF.

The chain combines TRBV30 with TRBJ2-3, with 8 bases identical to TRBD2. Losses at the gene ends were 4 bases for V and 2 bases for J; bases not matched to a gene: 5. The CDR3 is 14 residues long. CDR1 and CDR2 (germline): GTSNPN, SVGIG (reference sequence). The chain's CDR3 is CAWTRLANTDTQYF. The CDR3, as DNA: TGTGCCTGGACCCGACTAGCGAACACAGATACGCAGTATTTT.